This TCR beta chain was profiled in a study of blood T cell repertoires in COVID-19. For the study at large: The origin of the acute and convalescent COVID-19 samples was the United States, Italy and Spain. From T cells, B-cell-depleted T cells, or PBMCs came the material, which was cDNA or gDNA.

Original processing notes: Reference gene primers were amplified, and this amplification served to estimate nucleated cell counts. Produced via immunoSEQ multiplex PCR; TCRdb's table is partial and in-frame only. V, J and clone size derive from that table, while D and trimming were established from the DNA sequence. The repertoire holds approximately 75,000 clones, roughly 82% seen once, with 25% to 30% in the top ten. There are 15 residues in the CDR3. V was trimmed by 4 bases and J by 7 bases, leaving 19 bases between them. From germline, CDR1 is SGHTA and CDR2 FQGNSA. The origin of this receptor is a woman of 80 years or more with active or convalescent COVID-19. Source material: peripheral blood. The chain uses TRBV7-2 and TRBJ1-2, with D tentatively TRBD1 (6 bases). In DNA form, the CDR3 reads TGTGCCAGCAGCTCGTGGCAGGGGCGTTCGGGTGGCTACACCTTC. This codes for CASSSWQGRSGGYTF.